This T cell receptor (beta chain) is from a study of blood T cell repertoires in COVID-19 (dated by TCRdb to 2019 to 2021). With regard to the full study: Samples from collaborators originated in the United States, Italy and Spain and spanned both the acute and convalescent phases of COVID-19. The material from the prospective study consisted of cDNA or gDNA derived from T cells, B-cell-depleted T cells, or PBMCs. Subjects who had been exposed to COVID-19, were actively infected with it, or had recovered from it provided the deeply sampled blood TCRbeta repertoires that made up the dataset. The repertoires were released in a freely available public database intended as a resource for research on the immune response to SARS-CoV-2. The samples were drawn from two sources: the first 160 participants of the ongoing ImmuneRACE study, and some 1,300 subjects contributed by 6 global collaborators. A de-identified subject ID, COVID-19 status, age in years and sex were almost always included in the sample metadata. Where HLA class I and class II types were available, the types were taken from metadata supplied by the sample provider, not from assay-based typing. Study-wide findings and limitations: The quantity of clinical and demographic metadata differed by source and by participant and was supplied without curation.

Collaborating institutions collected whole blood in K2EDTA tubes following their own protocols. Collaborator samples were shipped for TCRbeta analysis as frozen whole blood, isolated PBMCs, or DNA extracted from either sample type. On this clone: Its recognized antigen is unknown. Base-call qualities are not available, and no considerably larger clone is one nucleotide away.

Based on the germline V gene, the CDR1 and CDR2 sequences are KGHSH and LQKENI. The cysteine opens and the phenylalanine closes a CDR3 of 17 amino acids. The retained sequence is limited to the CDR3, 51 bases, with the frame set at the first base. Here V drops 3 bases and J drops 2 bases, and the junction holds 7 bases not matched to any gene. TCRbeta CDR3 regions were amplified from genomic DNA by means of the immunoSEQ Assay, a bias-controlled multiplex PCR. In the paper's pipeline: The number of nucleated cells in each sample was estimated from the amplification of reference gene primers within the assay. Sequence reads were collapsed and filtered to measure the absolute abundance of every unique TCRbeta CDR3 rearrangement. For each sample, productive Simpson clonality was calculated as the square root of Simpson's diversity index across productive rearrangements. TCRdb holds this immuneACCESS table with in-frame rearrangements only. Some clones are missing; in checked studies, unresolved V genes explain under half, and the rest has no known cause. V and J calls and clone size come straight from that table; D and trimming were deduced from the DNA. The sample yields around 62,000 clones; roughly 80% were counted once. The biggest ten clones account for approximately 8.8% of the sample.

Here the chain combines TRBV18 and TRBJ2-2, and 9 junction bases match TRBD2. Sequenced: peripheral blood. The sequence came from a man in his fifties or sixties with active COVID-19. The nucleotides are TGTGCCAGCTCACCTCTTCCACTAGCGGGTAACACCGGGGAGCTGTTTTTT. This is translated as CASSPLPLAGNTGELFF.